The rows below give T cell receptor beta chains drawn from one sample of a study of blood T cell repertoires in COVID-19. Profiled with immunoSEQ multiplex PCR; TCRdb holds only in-frame clones, not every one. Among under 120,000 clones, around 87% were seen once, and the ten largest hold roughly 30%. Sequencing used peripheral blood. The receptors here all came from a woman older than 75 with acute or convalescent COVID-19. CDR3s leave out the opening cysteine and the closing phenylalanine or tryptophan.

>TRBV19|TRBJ2-1
ASSLSGLDSYNEQF
>TRBV5-5|TRBJ2-6
ASSLEGPGANVLT
>TRBV28|TRBJ2-1
ATMGGGANEQF
>TRBV10-3|TRBJ1-4
AISESRTGGEKLF
>TRBV27|TRBJ1-1
ASSLFSGGTEAF
>TRBV4-1|TRBJ2-5
ASSLLAGSQETQY
>TRBV7-9|TRBJ1-2
ASSPSPGLVSLNYGYT
>TRBV29-1|TRBJ1-4
SVGEVDEKLF
>TRBV7-9|TRBJ1-2
ASSSGVMEGYT
>TRBV7-2|TRBJ1-4
ASSPFRGEKLF
>TRBV12-2|TRBJ2-7
ASRLGGQGDKYEQY
>TRBV7-8|TRBJ2-7
ASSLALNTYEQY
>TRBV5-1|TRBJ1-6
ASSLGGTDNSPLH
>TRBV11-2|TRBJ1-3
ASSLDPQGLLDTIY
>TRBV5-8|TRBJ2-5
ASSLGITQGVLHQETQY
>TRBV5-1|TRBJ1-3
ASSLISGGDTIY
>TRBV6-2/TRBV6-3|TRBJ2-7
ASSLTSGSQY
>TRBV11-2|TRBJ2-2
ASSIGLRGTGELF
>TRBV14|TRBJ1-2
ASSQDVSPTPGYT
>TRBV6-5|TRBJ2-2
ASSYSGETGELF
>TRBV4-2|TRBJ2-7
ASSQDLKRDEQY
>TRBV20-1|TRBJ1-2
SANPQDGYT
>TRBV18|TRBJ2-5
ASSPPGRGETQY
>TRBV5-1|TRBJ1-5
ASSQVGGVNQPQH
>TRBV5-4|TRBJ2-7
ASSLEEGVYGEQY
>TRBV2|TRBJ2-7
ASREPGTGDYEQY
>TRBV10-3|TRBJ1-1
AISEGPLNTEAF
>TRBV6-6|TRBJ2-1
ASSHPRGDEQF
>TRBV24-1|TRBJ1-2
ATSAGGYGYT
>TRBV2|TRBJ1-2
ASSDAGRSNYGYT
>TRBV28|TRBJ2-7
AAGAGATRNEQY
>TRBV5-1|TRBJ2-7
ASSLSGFEQY
>TRBV3-1/TRBV3-2|TRBJ2-7
ASSQPRLMSEQY
>TRBV4-1|TRBJ2-5
ASSHPFGETQY
>TRBV7-9|TRBJ1-5
ASSLGAQPQH
>TRBV11-2|TRBJ1-4
ASSLGLQLINEKLF
>TRBV11-2|TRBJ2-1
ASSWGSSGPYNEQF